Listed below are T cell receptor beta chains from one sample, sequenced in a study of blood T cell repertoires in COVID-19. TCRdb keeps only in-frame clones here, not all; method: immunoSEQ multiplex PCR. The table shows 200,000 to 250,000 clones, with about 84% occurring only once. Material: PBMCs or T cells enriched from blood (not recorded which). The receptors were sampled from a man aged 25-40 years with acute COVID-19. The CDR3 runs from the conserved cysteine through the conserved F or W. The D gene is left open where the match is weak. Clone size is shown for a subset of rows, as once, few, many or a class of expanded clone.

len | abundance | d_gene | j_gene | v_gene | CDR3aa | CDR3nt
16 | once | NA | TRBJ1-1 | TRBV15 | CATSEGGAGPGTEAFF | TGTGCCACCAGCGAGGGAGGAGCCGGCCCTGGGACTGAAGCTTTCTTT
15 | NA | TRBD1 | TRBJ1-3 | TRBV7-9 | CASSSTGESGNTIYF | TGTGCCAGCAGCTCCACAGGGGAGAGTGGAAACACCATATATTTT
14 | once | NA | TRBJ1-1 | TRBV9 | CASSVEGGLNEAFF | TGTGCCAGCAGCGTAGAAGGGGGACTAAATGAAGCTTTCTTT
14 | NA | TRBD1 | TRBJ2-7 | TRBV27 | CASSWDRVDYEQYF | TGTGCCAGCAGTTGGGACAGGGTTGACTACGAGCAGTACTTC
17 | few | NA | TRBJ1-2 | TRBV5-1 | CASSLDSSAGNNYGYTF | TGCGCCAGCAGCTTGGATTCGAGTGCGGGAAATAACTATGGCTACACCTTC
15 | NA | NA | TRBJ1-2 | TRBV10-3 | CAISEFRSANYGYTF | TGTGCCATCAGTGAGTTTCGCTCAGCTAACTATGGCTACACCTTC
15 | NA | NA | TRBJ1-5 | TRBV6-5 | CASSYAGLGTQPQHF | TGTGCCAGCAGTTACGCGGGGCTCGGGACTCAGCCCCAGCATTTT
13 | NA | NA | TRBJ1-5 | TRBV29-1 | CSVQGTPNQPQHF | TGCAGCGTTCAGGGGACCCCCAATCAGCCCCAGCATTTT
13 | NA | NA | TRBJ1-4 | TRBV5-6 | CASSNQGAEKLFF | TGTGCCAGCAGCAACCAGGGTGCAGAAAAACTGTTTTTT
12 | NA | NA | TRBJ2-1 | TRBV28 | CASTIAHNEQFF | TGTGCCAGCACAATTGCGCACAATGAGCAGTTCTTC
12 | NA | NA | TRBJ1-6 | TRBV28 | CASSLAGSPLHF | TGTGCCAGCAGTTTAGCGGGATCACCCCTCCACTTT
14 | NA | NA | TRBJ2-5 | TRBV2 | CASSEQGREETQYF | TGTGCCAGCAGTGAACAGGGAAGGGAAGAGACCCAGTACTTC
15 | NA | TRBD2 | TRBJ2-1 | TRBV7-2 | CASSSQRGPYNEQFF | TGTGCCAGCAGCTCCCAGCGGGGGCCTTACAATGAGCAGTTCTTC
15 | once | NA | TRBJ1-2 | TRBV27 | CASSLSAGTNYGYTF | TGTGCCAGCAGTTTATCGGCAGGGACAAACTATGGCTACACCTTC
14 | NA | NA | TRBJ1-6 | TRBV19 | CASTSTAPNSPLHF | TGTGCCAGTACCTCGACAGCCCCAAATTCACCCCTCCACTTT
14 | few | TRBD2 | TRBJ2-1 | TRBV4-1 | CASSLQRGDNEQFF | TGCGCCAGCAGCCTTCAACGGGGGGACAATGAGCAGTTCTTC
16 | NA | TRBD2 | TRBJ2-1 | TRBV29-1 | CSVDGLAGDNYNEQFF | TGCAGCGTGGACGGCCTAGCGGGGGATAACTACAATGAGCAGTTCTTC
21 | NA | TRBD1 | TRBJ1-5 | TRBV19 | CASSMGISGGQGAIGNQPQHF | TGTGCCAGTAGTATGGGCATCTCTGGCGGACAGGGGGCAATTGGCAATCAGCCCCAGCATTTT
13 | NA | NA | TRBJ2-7 | TRBV9 | CASRPDTSYEQYF | TGTGCCAGCAGGCCAGATACATCCTACGAGCAGTACTTC
13 | NA | NA | TRBJ1-1 | TRBV30 | CAWSPRGDTEAFF | TGTGCCTGGAGTCCCCGGGGGGACACTGAAGCTTTCTTT
14 | NA | NA | TRBJ1-2 | TRBV5-6 | CASSLPGANYGYTF | TGTGCCAGCAGCTTGCCAGGGGCTAACTATGGCTACACCTTC
11 | NA | NA | TRBJ2-1 | TRBV12-5 | CASGFNNEQFF | TGTGCTAGTGGTTTTAACAATGAGCAGTTCTTC
13 | NA | TRBD1 | TRBJ1-6 | TRBV25-1 | CASSGTGNLPLHF | TGTGCCAGCAGTGGGACAGGGAACTTACCCCTCCACTTT
12 | NA | TRBD1 | TRBJ2-7 | TRBV28 | CAGGDRFHEQYF | TGTGCCGGAGGGGACAGGTTCCACGAGCAGTACTTC
11 | NA | NA | TRBJ2-1 | TRBV30 | CAWSRDNEQFF | TGTGCCTGGAGTCGGGACAATGAGCAGTTCTTC
15 | NA | NA | TRBJ1-1 | TRBV4-1 | CASSQEHRVNTEAFF | TGCGCCAGCAGCCAAGAACACAGGGTGAACACTGAAGCTTTCTTT
16 | NA | TRBD1 | TRBJ1-1 | TRBV4-1 | CASSQVGRGQGAEAFF | TGCGCCAGCAGCCAAGTAGGTAGGGGGCAGGGTGCTGAAGCTTTCTTT
13 | NA | TRBD1 | TRBJ1-2 | TRBV2 | CASIDRGNYGYTF | TGTGCCAGCATTGACAGGGGGAACTATGGCTACACCTTC
15 | NA | TRBD2 | TRBJ2-3 | TRBV5-1 | CASNPLAGRGDTQYF | TGCGCCAGCAACCCGCTAGCGGGCCGGGGAGATACGCAGTATTTT
16 | NA | TRBD2 | TRBJ2-5 | TRBV3-1/TRBV3-2 | CASSQVSGGPEETQYF | TGTGCCAGCAGCCAAGTGAGCGGGGGACCTGAAGAGACCCAGTACTTC
12 | NA | NA | TRBJ1-4 | TRBV12-5 | CASGLLPEKLFF | TGTGCTAGTGGTTTGCTCCCTGAAAAACTGTTTTTT
14 | NA | TRBD1 | TRBJ1-4 | TRBV2 | CASSLTGVNEKLFF | TGTGCCAGCAGCCTAACAGGGGTTAATGAAAAACTGTTTTTT
14 | NA | TRBD1 | TRBJ1-2 | TRBV5-1 | CASSPGTVLYGYTF | TGCGCCAGCAGCCCCGGGACAGTCCTCTATGGCTACACCTTC
15 | NA | TRBD2 | TRBJ2-2 | TRBV6-2/TRBV6-3 | CASSSGGATTGELFF | TGTGCCAGCAGTAGCGGGGGGGCGACCACCGGGGAGCTGTTTTTT
13 | NA | NA | TRBJ1-2 | TRBV5-6 | CASSRNRDKRYTF | TGTGCCAGCAGCAGAAACCGGGACAAACGCTACACCTTC
15 | NA | TRBD2 | TRBJ2-1 | TRBV6-5 | CASARLAGDYNEQFF | TGTGCCAGCGCAAGACTAGCGGGAGACTACAATGAGCAGTTCTTC
15 | once | TRBD1 | TRBJ2-1 | TRBV18 | CASSPLGQGADEQFF | TGTGCCAGCTCACCACTGGGACAGGGGGCCGATGAGCAGTTCTTC
13 | NA | TRBD1 | TRBJ1-2 | TRBV6-5 | CASKQGEVGGYTF | TGTGCCAGCAAACAGGGGGAAGTCGGGGGCTACACCTTC
12 | NA | NA | TRBJ2-7 | TRBV4-1 | CASSNGEGEQYF | TGCGCCAGCAGTAACGGGGAAGGGGAGCAGTACTTC
16 | NA | NA | TRBJ2-7 | TRBV14 | CASSPRGQKGSYEQYF | TGTGCCAGCAGCCCTCGGGGACAAAAGGGCTCCTACGAGCAGTACTTC
16 | NA | NA | TRBJ2-5 | TRBV6-1 | CASSELGGLLGETQYF | TGTGCCAGCAGTGAATTAGGGGGACTATTGGGGGAGACCCAGTACTTC
16 | NA | TRBD2 | TRBJ2-3 | TRBV5-4 | CASSLGLAGKGDTQYF | TGTGCCAGCAGCTTGGGACTAGCGGGGAAGGGAGATACGCAGTATTTT
12 | NA | NA | TRBJ1-1 | TRBV7-3 | CASSLIGTEAFF | TGTGCCAGCAGCTTAATCGGCACTGAAGCTTTCTTT
12 | NA | NA | TRBJ1-2 | TRBV9 | CASSDRIYGYTF | TGTGCCAGCAGCGACAGGATCTATGGCTACACCTTC
12 | NA | TRBD1 | TRBJ1-1 | TRBV6-5 | CASSRDSAEAFF | TGTGCCAGCAGTCGGGACAGCGCTGAAGCTTTCTTT
15 | NA | TRBD1 | TRBJ2-1 | TRBV2 | CASSEGTGLRFEQFF | TGTGCCAGCAGTGAAGGGACAGGGCTACGTTTTGAGCAGTTCTTC
15 | NA | NA | TRBJ1-2 | TRBV18 | CASSPGRGNLYGYTF | TGTGCCAGCTCACCAGGCAGGGGCAATCTTTATGGCTACACCTTC
16 | NA | TRBD2 | TRBJ2-7 | TRBV6-1 | CASSAWGLAGTYEQYF | TGTGCCAGCAGTGCGTGGGGACTAGCGGGGACCTACGAGCAGTACTTC
15 | NA | TRBD1 | TRBJ1-5 | TRBV7-9 | CASSSTGGLGQPQHF | TGTGCCAGCAGCTCGACAGGGGGCTTGGGACAGCCCCAGCATTTT
13 | NA | TRBD2 | TRBJ2-1 | TRBV11-2 | CASITSADNEQFF | TGTGCCAGCATCACTAGCGCAGACAATGAGCAGTTCTTC
15 | NA | NA | TRBJ1-1 | TRBV13 | CASSLGRAPNTEAFF | TGTGCCAGCAGCTTAGGCAGGGCCCCGAACACTGAAGCTTTCTTT
14 | NA | NA | TRBJ2-5 | TRBV5-1 | CASSFGRVAETQYF | TGCGCCAGCAGCTTCGGCCGGGTGGCGGAGACCCAGTACTTC
14 | NA | NA | TRBJ1-2 | TRBV4-1 | CASSQGEGPSGYTF | TGCGCCAGCAGCCAAGGGGAGGGACCTTCGGGCTACACCTTC